A selection of T cell receptor beta chains follows, all from one sample in a study of a mutant IDH1 vaccine in newly diagnosed glioma. Clones were read by immunoSEQ multiplex PCR, and TCRdb kept only the in-frame ones, dropping some. The sample has about 32,000 clones; roughly 80% are singletons. No antigen has been identified for these receptors. The sample in question was PBMCs, obtained from a glioma patient whose treatment included an IDH1 peptide vaccine. The receptors derive from a man aged 25-45 years with glioma. CDR3s include the opening cysteine and the closing phenylalanine or tryptophan. A D gene is named only where the DNA matches it firmly. Size tells how often a clone was seen (once, few, many) or the class of an expanded clone, and some rows leave it out.

clone_size	v_call	d_call	j_call	cdr3_nt	cdr3_aa
.	TRBV10-3	.	TRBJ2-1	TGTGCCATCAGTGAGGGCCTACGTTCCTACAATGAGCAGTTCTTC	CAISEGLRSYNEQFF
.	TRBV5-6	.	TRBJ2-7	TGTGCCAGCAGGCTATGGGGGGCCTACGAGCAGTACTTC	CASRLWGAYEQYF
.	TRBV6-4	.	TRBJ1-2	TGTGCCAGCAGTGAGGCCCCGACCGCAATGTATGGCTACACCTTC	CASSEAPTAMYGYTF
.	TRBV4-1	TRBD2	TRBJ2-2	TGCGCCAGCAGCCGGGGACTAGCGGGAGTTCACGGGGAGCTGTTTTTT	CASSRGLAGVHGELFF
.	TRBV9	.	TRBJ1-1	TGTGCCAGCAGCGTAGGTGGGACGGCGAACACTGAAGCTTTCTTT	CASSVGGTANTEAFF
.	TRBV7-2	.	TRBJ2-2	TGTGCCAGCAGCTTATCCCTAGAGAACACCGGGGAGCTGTTTTTT	CASSLSLENTGELFF
.	TRBV2	.	TRBJ2-2	TGTGCCAGCAGTATGGGGATTGCCACCGGGGAGCTGTTTTTT	CASSMGIATGELFF
.	TRBV27	.	TRBJ1-5	TGTGCCAGCAGTTTATTGGTGAATCAGCCCCAGCATTTT	CASSLLVNQPQHF
.	TRBV15	TRBD1	TRBJ2-7	TGTGCCACCAGGGACAGGGCCCAAGCCTACGAGCAGTACTTC	CATRDRAQAYEQYF
.	TRBV2	.	TRBJ1-1	TGTGCCAGCAGTGAAATCCGGACAGCTGAAGCTTTCTTT	CASSEIRTAEAFF
.	TRBV7-9	TRBD1	TRBJ1-5	TGTGCCAGCAGCTTCTACACAGGGGGCATTAGCAATCAGCCCCAGCATTTT	CASSFYTGGISNQPQHF
.	TRBV5-5	TRBD2	TRBJ2-5	TGTGCCAGCAGCCCTGTAGCGGGGCCCCAAGAGACCCAGTACTTC	CASSPVAGPQETQYF
.	TRBV6-1	.	TRBJ1-4	TGTGCCAGCAGTGGATATGGACGGACCCGGGCAACTAATGAAAAACTGTTTTTT	CASSGYGRTRATNEKLFF
.	TRBV6-1	.	TRBJ1-3	TGTGCCAGCAGTGAAGGACACCCGATCTCTGGAAACACCATATATTTT	CASSEGHPISGNTIYF
.	TRBV27	.	TRBJ1-5	TGTGCCAGCAGTTTAGGACCCTTAACCCGGAATCAGCCCCAGCATTTT	CASSLGPLTRNQPQHF
few	TRBV6-5	.	TRBJ1-1	TGTGCCAGCAGTAACGAACACCAGAACACTGAAGCTTTCTTT	CASSNEHQNTEAFF
few	TRBV19	.	TRBJ1-5	TGTGCCAGTAGTATATCGCGAGGCCCCGGGGGCAATCAGCCCCAGCATTTT	CASSISRGPGGNQPQHF
.	TRBV7-9	TRBD1	TRBJ2-7	TGTGCCAGCAGCTTAGCACAGGGGCTGATCTACGAGCAGTACTTC	CASSLAQGLIYEQYF
.	TRBV18	.	TRBJ2-7	TGTGCCAGCTCACCCTTCGGGGGGCGCGAGCAGTACTTC	CASSPFGGREQYF
.	TRBV5-1	.	TRBJ1-4	TGCGCCAGCAGCTTGGGTCCGGGGGTTAATGAAAAACTGTTTTTT	CASSLGPGVNEKLFF
few	TRBV28	.	TRBJ2-7	TGTGCCAGCAGCCTAATGGGTGGGAGATACGAGCAGTACTTC	CASSLMGGRYEQYF
.	TRBV7-9	.	TRBJ1-1	TGTGCCAGCAGCTGGGGGAGCGGCGGTGAAGCTTTCTTT	CASSWGSGGEAFF
few	TRBV27	TRBD2	TRBJ2-2	TGTGCCAGCAGCTCTACTAGCGACGGGGAGCTGTTTTTT	CASSSTSDGELFF
.	TRBV4-1	.	TRBJ1-2	TGCGCCAGCAGCCAAGATGGCCAGGGCTACGGGGGCTACACCTTC	CASSQDGQGYGGYTF
.	TRBV6-1	.	TRBJ2-7	TGTGCCAGCAGTGAAATTCAAGGTCTACCCCCCCAGTACTTC	CASSEIQGLPPQYF
.	TRBV5-1	.	TRBJ2-7	TGCGCCAGCAGCTTTTGGGACGACCACTCCTACGAGCAGTACTTC	CASSFWDDHSYEQYF
.	TRBV30	.	TRBJ2-2	TGTGCCTGGAGTGGCGGGGGCAGATACACCGGGGAGCTGTTTTTT	CAWSGGGRYTGELFF
.	TRBV10-2	.	TRBJ1-2	TGCGCCAGCAGTGAGTTGGGGGTTAACTATGGCTACACCTTC	CASSELGVNYGYTF
.	TRBV9	.	TRBJ1-2	TGTGCCAGCAGCCCGGTGGACTACAAGCACTATGGCTACACCTTC	CASSPVDYKHYGYTF
.	TRBV4-3	.	TRBJ2-5	TGCGCCAGCAGCCAAGATTGGAGGGGCGTAGGAGAGACCCAGTACTTC	CASSQDWRGVGETQYF
few	TRBV29-1	.	TRBJ1-1	TGCAGCGTTTCAGGGTACACTGAAGCTTTCTTT	CSVSGYTEAFF
.	TRBV5-1	TRBD1	TRBJ2-5	TGCGCCAGCAGCTTGGGACAGGGTGAAGAGACCCAGTACTTC	CASSLGQGEETQYF
once	TRBV7-9	.	TRBJ1-5	TGTGCCAGCAGCTTATCCTATGGAGGGGAGGAGGATCAGCCCCAGCATTTT	CASSLSYGGEEDQPQHF
.	TRBV30	.	TRBJ1-1	TGTGCCTGGACTAGTGGTATATTGAACACTGAAGCTTTCTTT	CAWTSGILNTEAFF
.	TRBV19	.	TRBJ1-1	TGTGCCAGTAGTATAGGGAAGTACACTGAAGCTTTCTTT	CASSIGKYTEAFF
.	TRBV29-1	TRBD2	TRBJ2-7	TGCAGCGTTGCCGGCGGGAGCAGGTACGAGCAGTACTTC	CSVAGGSRYEQYF
once	TRBV2	.	TRBJ1-3	TGTGCCAGCAGTGAGGTGCCCACCCCTTACACCATATATTTT	CASSEVPTPYTIYF
.	TRBV28	TRBD1	TRBJ1-1	TGTGCCAGCAACCCCCGGACAGGGGGCAGGTACACTGAAGCTTTCTTT	CASNPRTGGRYTEAFF
.	TRBV15	.	TRBJ2-7	TGTGCCACCAGCAGAGATTCTGTTGACGAGCAGTACTTC	CATSRDSVDEQYF
.	TRBV7-7	TRBD1	TRBJ2-2	TGTGCCAGCAGAGCGACAGGGAACTCCGGGGAGCTGTTTTTT	CASRATGNSGELFF
.	TRBV5-5	TRBD1	TRBJ1-2	TGTGCCAGCAGCTCCGGACAGGGATCACTCAACTATGGCTACACCTTC	CASSSGQGSLNYGYTF
.	TRBV7-2	TRBD2	TRBJ2-1	TGTGCCAGCAGCTTAGACCGCGGGGGGTTCTACAATGAGCAGTTCTTC	CASSLDRGGFYNEQFF
.	TRBV6-1	.	TRBJ1-4	TGTGCCAGCAGGAAAGGCTCAACTAATGAAAAACTGTTTTTT	CASRKGSTNEKLFF
.	TRBV5-1	.	TRBJ2-1	TGCGCCAGCAGCTACGGGACTGCGAGAGAGCAGTTCTTC	CASSYGTAREQFF
.	TRBV5-4	.	TRBJ1-5	TGTGCCAGCAGCTTGGATGGGGCTCGACGCAATCAGCCCCAGCATTTT	CASSLDGARRNQPQHF
.	TRBV6-1	.	TRBJ1-1	TGTGCCAGCAGCTTACAGGGTGTTGAAGCTTTCTTT	CASSLQGVEAFF
.	TRBV18	.	TRBJ1-1	TGTGCCAGCTCACTTAACAGGGATCAGAACACTGAAGCTTTCTTT	CASSLNRDQNTEAFF
.	TRBV7-9	.	TRBJ1-4	TGTGCCAGCAGCTTAGAATGGGGGTCCGGTGAAAAACTGTTTTTT	CASSLEWGSGEKLFF
.	TRBV7-8	TRBD1	TRBJ2-7	TGTGCCAGCAGCTTAGTCGGGACAGGGTTCTACTACGAGCAGTACTTC	CASSLVGTGFYYEQYF
.	TRBV10-2	.	TRBJ1-4	TGCGCCAGCAGGCCGCCTCCTCGGAGTGAAAAACTGTTTTTT	CASRPPPRSEKLFF
.	TRBV5-1	.	TRBJ2-5	TGCGCCAGCAGCCAGCCAGGGCAAGAGACCCAGTACTTC	CASSQPGQETQYF